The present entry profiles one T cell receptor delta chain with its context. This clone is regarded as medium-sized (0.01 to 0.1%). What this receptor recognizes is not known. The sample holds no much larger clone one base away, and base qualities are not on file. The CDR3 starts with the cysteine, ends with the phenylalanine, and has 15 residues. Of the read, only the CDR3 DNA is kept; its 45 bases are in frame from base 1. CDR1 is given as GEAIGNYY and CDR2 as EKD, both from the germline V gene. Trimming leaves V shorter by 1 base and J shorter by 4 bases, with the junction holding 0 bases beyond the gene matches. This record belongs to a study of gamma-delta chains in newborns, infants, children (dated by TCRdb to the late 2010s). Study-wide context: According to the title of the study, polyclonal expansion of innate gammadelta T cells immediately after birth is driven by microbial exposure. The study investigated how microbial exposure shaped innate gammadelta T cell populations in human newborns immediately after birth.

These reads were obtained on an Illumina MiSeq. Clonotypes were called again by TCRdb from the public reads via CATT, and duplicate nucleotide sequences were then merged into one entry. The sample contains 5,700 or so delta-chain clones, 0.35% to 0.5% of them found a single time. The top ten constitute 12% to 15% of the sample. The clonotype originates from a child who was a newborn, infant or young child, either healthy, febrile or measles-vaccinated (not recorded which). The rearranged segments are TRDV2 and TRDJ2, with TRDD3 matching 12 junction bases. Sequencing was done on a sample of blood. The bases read TGTGCCTGTGACACACTGGGGGATACGACAGCACAACTCTTCTTT. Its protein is CACDTLGDTTAQLFF.